One sample yielded the 14 T cell receptor beta chains listed below, sequenced in a study of CD8+ T cells in alopecia areata. Sequencing used cDNA as its template, made by extracting RNA and reverse transcribing it. Profiling relied on immunoSEQ multiplex PCR, and the TCRdb table lists in-frame clones only, not all of them. This table holds about 74,000 clones, 25% to 30% found once. Treatment here: oral pan-JAK inhibitor, 5-10 mg twice daily. The specimen was CD8+ T cells sorted from blood, collected at week 4, from a patient treated with tofacitinib. Every receptor here comes from a human donor with alopecia areata.

This chain connects TRBV29-1 to TRBJ1-1; D gene uncertain. The CDR3 contains 12 residues. Germline V CDR1 and CDR2: SQVTM, ANQGSEA. V lost 7 bases and J lost 2, with 11 bases in between. The CDR3 spells CSARPRNTEAFF. The CDR3 bases are TGCAGCGCCCGCCCGCGTAACACTGAAGCTTTCTTT.

The chain couples TRBV11-2 to TRBJ2-7, with D possibly matching TRBD2 (6 bases). Trimming removed 5 bases at V and 0 bases at J, with 8 bases between. The germline V gene encodes CDR1 SGHAT and CDR2 FQNNGV. This CDR3 region has 13 residues. This CDR3 reads CASSGGNSYEQYF. CDR3 DNA: TGTGCCAGCAGCGGGGGGAACTCCTACGAGCAGTACTTC. The entire variable domain, with the rest obtained from reference TRBV11-2 and TRBJ2-7, is as follows: EAGVAQSPRYKIIEKRQSVAFWCNPISGHATLYWYQQILGQGPKLLIQFQNNGVVDDSQLPKDRFSAERLKGVDSTLKIQPAKLEDSAVYLCASSGGNSYEQYFGPGTRLTVT.

The chain employs TRBV25-1 and TRBJ2-4; weak D call: TRBD1 (6 bases). The V gene's germline CDR1 is MGHDK and CDR2 SYGVNS. Trimming pared 2 bases from V and 4 bases from J, leaving 12 bases between. This CDR3 region has 15 residues. The CDR3 DNA reads as TGTGCCAGCAGTGAACAGAGGGGGTCTAAAAACATTCAGTACTTC. This translates into CASSEQRGSKNIQYF.

The chain carries TRBV7-9 and TRBJ1-2; D call uncertain. Deletions cut 6 bases from V and 5 bases from J, with 10 bases between. CDR3 length: 12 amino acids. The germline CDR1 and CDR2 sequences are SEHNR and FQNEAQ (reference sequence). The CDR3 is CASSAGSYGYTF. The CDR3 DNA follows: TGTGCCAGCAGTGCGGGGTCTTATGGCTACACCTTC. The variable domain in full, completed from reference TRBV7-9 and TRBJ1-2, reads DTGVSQNPRHKITKRGQNVTFRCDPISEHNRLYWYRQTLGQGPEFLTYFQNEAQLEKSRLLSDRFSAERPKGSFSTLEIQRTEQGDSAMYLCASSAGSYGYTFGSGTRLTVV.

This clone was recorded a few times. The V gene is TRBV19, the J gene TRBJ2-1; D perhaps matches TRBD1 (5 bases). Trimming removed 9 bases at V and 10 bases at J, with 13 bases between. The CDR3 consists of 11 residues. From germline, CDR1 is LNHDA and CDR2 SQIVND (reference sequence). CDR3 protein: CASIRGYEQFF. CDR3 coding DNA: TGTGCCAGCATTAGGGGTTACGAGCAGTTCTTC.

This clone is categorized as medium-sized. Other DNA sequences in this specimen translate into the identical CDR3. The rearrangement uses TRBV4-1 and TRBJ1-5; D is unresolved. CDR3 size: 15 residues. The V and J ends lost 0 bases and 1 base respectively, with 7 bases between them. Germline assignment: CDR1 MGHRA and CDR2 YSYEKL. CDR3 protein: CASSQEGNSNQPQHF. CDR3 coding DNA: TGCGCCAGCAGCCAAGAGGGTAACAGCAATCAGCCCCAGCATTTT.

This clone has more than one count but fewer than ten. The chain couples TRBV5-1 to TRBJ2-1; D uncertain. Germline-derived CDR1 and CDR2 are SGHRS and YFSETQ. This CDR3 comprises 17 residues. Trimming took 0 bases from V and 0 from J, leaving 13 bases between them. The CDR3 DNA follows: TGCGCCAGCAGCTTGGAACTACTTGAAAGCTCCTACAATGAGCAGTTCTTC. This sequence encodes CASSLELLESSYNEQFF.

In DNA form, the CDR3 reads TGTGCCAGCAGTTCCGACCGGGACAGGGCCGGCTACACCTTC. Its protein is CASSSDRDRAGYTF. The chain carries TRBV6-5 and TRBJ1-2; 9 bases match TRBD1. CDR3 length equals 14 residues. The V and J ends lost 4 bases and 8 bases, in that order; junction bases with no gene match: 8. Germline assignment: CDR1 MNHEY and CDR2 SVGAGI.

The V gene is TRBV27, the J gene TRBJ2-3; TRBD1 is a possible D gene (5 bases). With 11 bases removed from V and 0 bases from J, the gap between germline ends came to 18 bases. From germline, CDR1 is MNHEY and CDR2 SMNVEV (reference sequence). The CDR3 extends over 15 amino acids. CDR3 loop: CARPDSHPSTDTQYF. The DNA for the CDR3 is TGTGCCCGGCCCGACAGTCACCCGAGCACAGATACGCAGTATTTT.

This sequence joins TRBV29-1 and TRBJ2-7; 8 nucleotides align to TRBD1. CDR3 length equals 12 residues. V shed 4 bases, J shed 4 bases, and the junction held 3 bases outside the gene matches. Germline loops: CDR1 SQVTM, CDR2 ANQGSEA. The CDR3 sequence is CSVADRAYEQYF. CDR3 DNA: TGCAGCGTTGCGGACAGGGCGTACGAGCAGTACTTC.

The chain recombines TRBV6-5 with TRBJ2-1; D gene uncertain. From germline, CDR1 is MNHEY and CDR2 SVGAGI. Trimming cost V 7 bases and J 6 bases, with 13 bases left between them. The CDR3 is made up of 13 amino acids. This CDR3 is CASTVGLGNEQFF. In DNA form, the CDR3 reads TGTGCCAGCACCGTGGGATTAGGCAATGAGCAGTTCTTC.

In this sample, this clone turned up a few times. The chain recombines TRBV5-1 with TRBJ2-3, with a possible D match to TRBD1 (5 bases). Looked up from germline, CDR1 is SGHRS and CDR2 is YFSETQ. The CDR3 has 15 amino acids. V lost 0 bases, J lost 4 bases, and 12 bases lay in between. The CDR3 DNA reads TGCGCCAGCAGCTTGGAGAAAGGGGTCGCAGATACGCAGTATTTT. Its translation: CASSLEKGVADTQYF.

V and J are TRBV5-1 and TRBJ2-1, with D perhaps matching TRBD1 or TRBD2 (7 bases each). Per germline, CDR1 SGHRS and CDR2 YFSETQ. Trimming removed 4 bases at V and 8 bases at J, with 16 bases between. The CDR3 totals 14 residues. The CDR3 region has the DNA TGCGCCAGCAGCCATAGTGCAGGGGGGGATGAGCAGTTCTTC. Its protein product is CASSHSAGGDEQFF.

Comment on this clone: Additional DNA sequences in this sample encode the identical CDR3. The rearrangement joins TRBV2 to TRBJ1-2, with 7 bases aligning to TRBD1. The germline gives CDR1 SNHLY, CDR2 FYNNEI. CDR3 length: 15 amino acids. V was clipped by 6 bases and J by 8 bases; unmatched bases: 15. CDR3 amino acids: CASREWTGKARGYTF. The CDR3 nucleotides are TGTGCCAGCAGGGAGTGGACAGGAAAGGCCCGAGGCTACACCTTC.